The 17 T cell receptor beta chains below come from one sample, sequenced in a study of cytomegalovirus exposure and HLA in healthy donors (dated by TCRdb to between 2016 and 2019). To prepare the library, the immunoSEQ multiplex PCR assay was applied. The multiplex PCR relied on a mix of 60 forward primers for TCR Vbeta segments and 13 reverse primers for TCR Jbeta segments. In its TCRdb copy, this immuneACCESS table keeps in-frame sequences only and misses some clones. Where compared with another copy, unresolved V genes explain less than half of these, and the others have no known cause. In this sample the table shows some 86,000 clones, around 75% of which occur a single time. The top ten clonotypes cover roughly 15% of the sample. Sequenced input: PBMCs. The receptor source for this set is a woman aged 35 to 49 in good health and CMV-seropositive.

The chain links TRBV5-1 to TRBJ1-1, with TRBD1 matching over 10 bases. Trimming at V came to 2 bases and at J to 7 bases, leaving 8 bases not matched to a gene. CDR3 length equals 15 residues. Per the germline V gene, CDR1 is SGHRS and CDR2 is YFSETQ. The CDR3 is CASSLGGTGVLEAFF. CDR3 bases: TGCGCCAGCAGCTTAGGGGGGACAGGGGTTCTTGAAGCTTTCTTT. Looking up the rest from reference TRBV5-1 and TRBJ1-1 gives the full variable domain: KAGVTQTPRYLIKTRGQQVTLSCSPISGHRSVSWYQQTPGQGLQFLFEYFSETQRNKGNFPGRFSGRQFSNSRSEMNVSTLELGDSALYLCASSLGGTGVLEAFFGQGTRLTVV.

A single count supports this clone. A read error may account for a junction end that differs from germline. The rearrangement uses TRBV5-1 and TRBJ2-7, with D maybe TRBD2 (6 bases). The germline V gene has CDR1 SGHRS and CDR2 YFSETQ. This CDR3 has 13 residues. CDR3 protein: CASSLQQDYGQYF. CDR3 bases: TGCGCCAGCAGCTTGCAACAGGACTACGGGCAGTACTTC.

This sequence joins TRBV7-9 and TRBJ2-2, with 11 bases matching TRBD2. CDR1 and CDR2 (germline): SEHNR, FQNEAQ (reference sequence). J lost 2 bases, V lost 3 bases, and 2 bases had no gene match. The CDR3 has 16 residues. The CDR3 loop is CASSFSGGANTGELFF. The CDR3 region has the DNA TGTGCCAGCAGCTTTAGCGGGGGGGCTAACACCGGGGAGCTGTTTTTT.

The chain is built from TRBV5-6 and TRBJ2-2; 9 bases are shared with TRBD2. The germline gives CDR1 SGHDT, CDR2 YYEEEE. V lost 0 bases and J lost 7; bases outside the gene matches: 10. The CDR3 consists of 17 residues. This CDR3 is CASSLGGREGLFGELFF. The CDR3 DNA sequence: TGTGCCAGCAGCTTGGGAGGGCGGGAGGGCCTCTTCGGGGAGCTGTTTTTT.

DNA for the CDR3: TGTGCCAGCAGCGCCGGGAACCAAGAGACCCAGTACTTC. Translated, it gives CASSAGNQETQYF. The rearrangement uses TRBV9 and TRBJ2-5; D perhaps matches TRBD2 (5 bases). This CDR3 comprises 13 residues. From germline, CDR1 is SGDLS and CDR2 YYNGEE. The germline V and J ends were trimmed by 3 bases and 0 bases, with 6 bases remaining between them.

This clone is a singleton in its sample. V usage is TRBV6-1 and J usage is TRBJ2-5, with 7 bases that match TRBD1. The CDR3 runs 15 residues. Looked up from germline, CDR1 is MNHNS and CDR2 is SASEGT. The ends lost 3 bases at V and 2 bases at J; junction bases unmatched: 6. The CDR3 DNA follows: TGTGCCAGCAGTGACCCTGGGACAGTTCAAGAGACCCAGTACTTC. Amino acid sequence: CASSDPGTVQETQYF.

CDR3 sequence: CASSRGPPGGTEAFF. The CDR3 DNA reads TGTGCCAGCAGCCGGGGACCCCCGGGGGGCACTGAAGCTTTCTTT. The chain uses TRBV6-6 and TRBJ1-1; weak D call: TRBD1 (5 bases). CDR1 MNHNY and CDR2 SVGAGI come from the germline V gene (reference sequence). V was cut by 6 bases and J by 4 bases, with 18 bases left in between. CDR3 length: 15 amino acids.

The rearrangement joins TRBV28 to TRBJ1-5; 7 nucleotides match TRBD1. The ends lost 3 bases at V and 5 bases at J; junction bases unmatched: 7. The CDR3 runs to 15 residues. Germline CDR1 MDHEN, CDR2 SYDVKM. The CDR3 DNA sequence: TGTGCCAGCAGTTTTCAAGGGGGCGTGGATCAGCCCCAGCATTTT. It yields the protein CASSFQGGVDQPQHF.

The chain combines TRBV27 with TRBJ2-3, with D perhaps TRBD1 (5 bases). V gave up 2 bases and J gave up 5 bases, with 5 bases separating them. The CDR3 totals 12 residues. From germline, CDR1 is MNHEY and CDR2 SMNVEV (reference sequence). The CDR3 DNA reads TGTGCCAGCAGTTTAAGGGGAGATACGCAGTATTTT. Residues: CASSLRGDTQYF.

The V and J genes are TRBV7-9 and TRBJ2-7; 7 bases align to TRBD1. The ends lost 5 bases at V and 2 bases at J; junction bases unmatched: 12. The CDR3 is made up of 16 amino acids. The germline CDR1 and CDR2 sequences are SEHNR and FQNEAQ (reference sequence). The CDR3 here is CASSHSATGQAYEQYF. CDR3 coding DNA: TGTGCCAGCAGCCACTCTGCAACCGGACAGGCCTACGAGCAGTACTTC. The full variable domain, its missing parts supplied by reference TRBV7-9 and TRBJ2-7, is DTGVSQNPRHKITKRGQNVTFRCDPISEHNRLYWYRQTLGQGPEFLTYFQNEAQLEKSRLLSDRFSAERPKGSFSTLEIQRTEQGDSAMYLCASSHSATGQAYEQYFGPGTRLTVT.

The CDR3 bases are TGTGCCAGCAGTCCACAAGCCGGACACCTGGGGTACGAGCAGTACTTC. This translates into CASSPQAGHLGYEQYF. The chain joins TRBV28 to TRBJ2-7; perhaps TRBD1 as D (5 bases). With 5 bases removed from V and 4 bases from J, the gap between germline ends came to 21 bases. This CDR3 is 16 amino acids long. Germline CDR1 reads MDHEN; CDR2 reads SYDVKM.

The chain has TRBV5-6 and TRBJ1-3; 10 nucleotides match TRBD1. The CDR3 is made up of 15 amino acids. The junction had 1 base not matched to a gene; V was cut back by 2 bases and J by 2 bases. Germline-derived CDR1 and CDR2 are SGHDT and YYEEEE. This chain's CDR3 is CASSFGTGAGNTIYF. The CDR3 nucleotides read TGTGCCAGCAGCTTCGGGACAGGGGCTGGAAACACCATATATTTT.

The CDR3 nucleotides read TGTGCCAGCAGTGGTTGGCAGTATCAGCCCCAGCATTTT. As protein: CASSGWQYQPQHF. The V call is TRBV6-1, the J call TRBJ1-5; D is unresolved. CDR1 and CDR2 (germline): MNHNS, SASEGT. The ends were cut back, 4 bases at V and 5 bases at J, with 9 bases in the middle. The CDR3 is 13 amino acids.

The V call is TRBV6-6, the J call TRBJ1-2; perhaps TRBD1 as D (5 bases). CDR3 length: 16 amino acids. Trimming left V 2 bases short and J 4 bases short, with 17 bases between. Germline V CDR1 and CDR2: MNHNY, SVGAGI (reference sequence). The DNA for the CDR3 is TGTGCCAGCAGTTACGAGGTGCAGGGCCTTGGCTATGGCTACACCTTC. Translated, it gives CASSYEVQGLGYGYTF.

The chain links TRBV10-3 to TRBJ1-5; D is possibly TRBD1 (6 bases). The CDR3 is made up of 13 amino acids. Trimming removed 10 bases at V and 5 bases at J, with 15 bases between. Germline lookup yields CDR1 ENHRY and CDR2 SYGVKD. The CDR3 DNA is TGTGCCACGACCACAGGGAGCCATCAGCCCCAGCATTTT. This gives the protein CATTTGSHQPQHF.

The V call is TRBV5-6, the J call TRBJ2-1, with TRBD1 identical over 7 bases. This CDR3 has 13 amino acids. CDR1 is SGHDT and CDR2 is YYEEEE in the germline V gene. J lost 6 bases, V lost 4 bases, and 4 bases had no gene match. The CDR3 DNA is TGTGCCAGCAGCGATCACAGGGGCAATGAGCAGTTCTTC. This translates into CASSDHRGNEQFF. The full variable domain, rest sourced from reference TRBV5-6 and TRBJ2-1, is DAGVTQSPTHLIKTRGQQVTLRCSPKSGHDTVSWYQQALGQGPQFIFQYYEEEERQRGNFPDRFSGHQFPNYSSELNVNALLLGDSALYLCASSDHRGNEQFFGPGTRLTVL.

The chain combines TRBV27 with TRBJ1-6, with 8 bases matching TRBD1. This CDR3 comprises 17 residues. V lost 5 bases, J lost 0 bases, and 6 bases stayed unmatched. Germline assignment: CDR1 MNHEY and CDR2 SMNVEV (reference sequence). DNA for the CDR3: TGTGCCAGCAGTCCGCGACAGGGGAGCTCCTATAATTCACCCCTCCACTTT. This encodes CASSPRQGSSYNSPLHF.